This TCR beta chain was found in a study of PD-L1 blockade in urothelial cancer. Whole-study context: In about 2014, patients got going on atezolizumab, taking 1,200 mg intravenously every 3 weeks. Blood underwent analysis 3 weeks (second dose) and 6 weeks after treatment began.

CDR1 SGHNT and CDR2 YYREEE come from the germline V gene (reference sequence). V was shortened by 0 bases and J by 9 bases, with 10 bases between the two germline ends. The CDR3 length is 13 residues. Time point here: pretreatment peripheral blood. TCRdb keeps only in-frame clones here, not all; method: immunoSEQ multiplex PCR. Here the sample spans 55,000 to 85,000 clones, 84% being singletons. This chain joins TRBV5-4 and TRBJ2-1, with D possibly matching TRBD1 (6 bases). Sequenced here: PBMCs, sampled around atezolizumab (anti-PD-L1) treatment. The TCR sequence derives from a woman in her 70s with urothelial cancer. The CDR3 loop is CASSLAGAAEQFF. The CDR3, as DNA: TGTGCCAGCAGCTTGGCAGGGGCCGCTGAGCAGTTCTTC.